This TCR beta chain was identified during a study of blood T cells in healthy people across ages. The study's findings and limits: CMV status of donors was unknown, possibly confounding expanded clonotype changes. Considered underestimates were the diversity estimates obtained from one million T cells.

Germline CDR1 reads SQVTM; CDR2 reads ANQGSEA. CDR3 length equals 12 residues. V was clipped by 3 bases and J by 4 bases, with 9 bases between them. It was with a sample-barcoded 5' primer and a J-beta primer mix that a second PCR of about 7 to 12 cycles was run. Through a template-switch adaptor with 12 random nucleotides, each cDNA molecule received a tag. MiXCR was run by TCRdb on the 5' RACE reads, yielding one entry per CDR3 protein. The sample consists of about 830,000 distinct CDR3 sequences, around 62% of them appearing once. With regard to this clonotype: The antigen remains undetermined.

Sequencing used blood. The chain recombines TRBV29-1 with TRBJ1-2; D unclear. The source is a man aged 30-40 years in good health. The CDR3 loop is CSVDLPSYGYTF. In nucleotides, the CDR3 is TGCAGCGTTGATTTGCCTAGCTATGGCTACACCTTC.